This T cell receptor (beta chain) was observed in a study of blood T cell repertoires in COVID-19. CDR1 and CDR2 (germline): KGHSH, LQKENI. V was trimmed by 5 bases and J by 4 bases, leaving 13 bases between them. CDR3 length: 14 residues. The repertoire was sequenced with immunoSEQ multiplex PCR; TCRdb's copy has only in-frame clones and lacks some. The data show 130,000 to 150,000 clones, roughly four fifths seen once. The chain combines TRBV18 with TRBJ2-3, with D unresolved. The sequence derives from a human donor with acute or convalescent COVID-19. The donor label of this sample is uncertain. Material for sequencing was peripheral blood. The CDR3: CASSARMAADTQYF. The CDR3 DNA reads TGTGCCAGCTCAGCCAGAATGGCTGCAGATACGCAGTATTTT.